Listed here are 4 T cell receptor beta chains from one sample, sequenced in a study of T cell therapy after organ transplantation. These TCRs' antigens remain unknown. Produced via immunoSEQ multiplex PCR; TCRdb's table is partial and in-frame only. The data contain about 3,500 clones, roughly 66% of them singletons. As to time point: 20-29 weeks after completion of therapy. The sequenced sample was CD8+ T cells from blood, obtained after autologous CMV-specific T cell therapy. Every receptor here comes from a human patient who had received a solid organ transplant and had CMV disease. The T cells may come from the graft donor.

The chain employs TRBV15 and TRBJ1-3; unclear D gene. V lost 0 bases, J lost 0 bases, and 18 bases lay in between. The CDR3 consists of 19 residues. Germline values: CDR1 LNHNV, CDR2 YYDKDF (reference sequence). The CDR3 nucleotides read TGTGCCACCAGCAGAGATCGGCCCCTGTTGTCAAGCTCTGGAAACACCATATATTTT. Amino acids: CATSRDRPLLSSSGNTIYF.

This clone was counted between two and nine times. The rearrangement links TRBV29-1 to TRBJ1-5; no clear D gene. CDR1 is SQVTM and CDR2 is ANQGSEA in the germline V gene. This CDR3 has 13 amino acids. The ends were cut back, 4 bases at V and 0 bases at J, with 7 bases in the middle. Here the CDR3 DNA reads TGCAGCGTTGTTCAGAGTAGCAATCAGCCCCAGCATTTT. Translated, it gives CSVVQSSNQPQHF.

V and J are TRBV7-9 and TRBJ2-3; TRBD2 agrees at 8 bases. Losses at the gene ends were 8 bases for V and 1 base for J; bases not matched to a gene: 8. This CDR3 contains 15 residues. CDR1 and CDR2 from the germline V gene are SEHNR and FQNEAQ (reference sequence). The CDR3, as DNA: TGTGCCAGCGCGGGAGGCCCCTTTGGCACAGATACGCAGTATTTT. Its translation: CASAGGPFGTDTQYF.

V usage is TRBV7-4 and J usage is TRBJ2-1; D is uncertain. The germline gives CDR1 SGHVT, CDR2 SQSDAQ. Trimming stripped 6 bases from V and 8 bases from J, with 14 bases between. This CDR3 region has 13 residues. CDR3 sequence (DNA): TGTGCCAGCAGTCCACCTCCGCCGGATGAGCAGTTCTTC. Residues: CASSPPPPDEQFF.